This T cell receptor (beta chain) was profiled in a study of lymphopenia after photon versus proton radiotherapy. Profiling relied on immunoSEQ multiplex PCR, and the TCRdb table lists in-frame clones only, not all of them. Of 13,000 or so clones listed, roughly 90% were seen once; the top ten hold 2.5% to 3.5%. The CDR3 spans 16 residues. In germline, CDR1 is KGHSH, CDR2 LQKENI. Trimming removed 3 bases from V and 2 bases from J, with 16 bases in between. The clonotype originates from a man between 60 and 75 years old with pancreatic cancer. The sample in question was peripheral blood, obtained from a patient treated with proton-based radiotherapy. J is TRBJ2-5 and V is TRBV18; D is unclear. The CDR3 loop reads CASSPPPGEKQETQYF. For the CDR3, the DNA is TGTGCCAGCTCACCTCCCCCAGGCGAAAAACAAGAGACCCAGTACTTC.